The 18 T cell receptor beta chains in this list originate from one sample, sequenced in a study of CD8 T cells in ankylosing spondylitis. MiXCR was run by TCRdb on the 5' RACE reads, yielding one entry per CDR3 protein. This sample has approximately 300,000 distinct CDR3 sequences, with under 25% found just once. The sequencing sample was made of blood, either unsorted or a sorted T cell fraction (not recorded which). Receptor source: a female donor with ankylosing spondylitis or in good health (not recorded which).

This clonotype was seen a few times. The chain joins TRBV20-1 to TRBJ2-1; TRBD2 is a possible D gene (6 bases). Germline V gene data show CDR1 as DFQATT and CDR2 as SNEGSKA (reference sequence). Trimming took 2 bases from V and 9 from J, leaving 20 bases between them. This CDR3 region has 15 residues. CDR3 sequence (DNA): TGCAGTGCTAGACCACCTAGCGTATTCGTCGGTGAGCAGTTCTTC. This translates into CSARPPSVFVGEQFF.

The CDR3 sequence: CAWTRGEAYTEAFF. CDR3 nucleotide sequence: TGTGCCTGGACTAGGGGCGAGGCGTACACTGAAGCTTTCTTT. The gene calls are TRBV30 and TRBJ1-1; weak D call: TRBD1 (5 bases). The V end lost 4 bases, the J end lost 3 bases, and 15 bases lay between the germline ends. CDR1 and CDR2 (germline): GTSNPN, SVGIG (reference sequence). The CDR3 length is 14 residues.

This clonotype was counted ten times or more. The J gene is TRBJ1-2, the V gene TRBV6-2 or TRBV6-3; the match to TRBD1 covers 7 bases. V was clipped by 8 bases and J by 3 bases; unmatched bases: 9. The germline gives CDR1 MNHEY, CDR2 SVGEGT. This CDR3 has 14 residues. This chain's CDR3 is CASLSPGTDYGYTF. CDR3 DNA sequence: TGTGCCAGCTTAAGTCCAGGGACAGACTATGGCTACACCTTC.

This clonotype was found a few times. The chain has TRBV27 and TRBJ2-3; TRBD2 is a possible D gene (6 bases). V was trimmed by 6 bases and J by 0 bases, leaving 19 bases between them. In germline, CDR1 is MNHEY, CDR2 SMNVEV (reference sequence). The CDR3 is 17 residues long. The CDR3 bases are TGTGCCAGCAGCCTCGGACATAGTCGGGAGAGCACAGATACGCAGTATTTT. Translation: CASSLGHSRESTDTQYF.

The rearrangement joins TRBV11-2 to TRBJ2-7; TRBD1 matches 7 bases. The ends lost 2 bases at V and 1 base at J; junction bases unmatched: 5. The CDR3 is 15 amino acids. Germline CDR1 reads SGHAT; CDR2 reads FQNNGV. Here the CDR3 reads CASSLSSGQSYEQYF. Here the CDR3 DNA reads TGTGCCAGCAGCTTAAGCTCGGGACAGTCCTACGAGCAGTACTTC.

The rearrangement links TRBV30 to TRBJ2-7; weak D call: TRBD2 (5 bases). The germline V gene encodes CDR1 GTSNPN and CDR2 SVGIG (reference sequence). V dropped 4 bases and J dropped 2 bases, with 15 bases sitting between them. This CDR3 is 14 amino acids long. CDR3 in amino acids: CAWNPTAGAYEQYF. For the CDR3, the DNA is TGTGCCTGGAACCCGACGGCGGGTGCCTACGAGCAGTACTTC.

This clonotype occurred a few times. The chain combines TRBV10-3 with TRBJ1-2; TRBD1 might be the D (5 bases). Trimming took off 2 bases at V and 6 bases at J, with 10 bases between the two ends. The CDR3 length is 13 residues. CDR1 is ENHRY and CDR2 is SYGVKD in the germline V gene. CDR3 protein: CAISELADNGYTF. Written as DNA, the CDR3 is TGTGCCATCAGTGAGCTGGCGGACAATGGCTACACCTTC.

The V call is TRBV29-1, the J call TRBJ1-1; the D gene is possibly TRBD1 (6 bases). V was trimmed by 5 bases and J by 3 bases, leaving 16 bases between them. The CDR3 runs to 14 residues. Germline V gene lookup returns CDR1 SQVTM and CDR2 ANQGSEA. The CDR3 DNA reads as TGCAGCGTTAAGGAACCCGACAGGTACACTGAAGCTTTCTTT. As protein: CSVKEPDRYTEAFF.

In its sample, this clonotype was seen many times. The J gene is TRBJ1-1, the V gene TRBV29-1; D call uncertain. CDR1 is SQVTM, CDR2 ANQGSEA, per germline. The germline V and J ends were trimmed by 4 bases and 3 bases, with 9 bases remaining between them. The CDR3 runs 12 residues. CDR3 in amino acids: CSVGLYYTEAFF. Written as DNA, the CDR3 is TGCAGCGTTGGCCTATATTACACTGAAGCTTTCTTT.

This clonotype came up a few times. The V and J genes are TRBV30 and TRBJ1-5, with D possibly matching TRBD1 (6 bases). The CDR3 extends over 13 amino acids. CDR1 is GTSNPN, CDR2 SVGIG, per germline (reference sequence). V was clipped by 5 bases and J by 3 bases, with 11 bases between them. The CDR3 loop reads CAWGDRFNQPQHF. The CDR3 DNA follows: TGTGCCTGGGGAGACAGGTTCAATCAGCCCCAGCATTTT.

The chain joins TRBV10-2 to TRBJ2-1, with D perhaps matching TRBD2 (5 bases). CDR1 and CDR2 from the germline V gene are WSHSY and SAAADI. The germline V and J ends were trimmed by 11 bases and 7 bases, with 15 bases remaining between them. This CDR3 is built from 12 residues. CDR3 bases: TGCGCCTGCCGAGGAGGTGGGAATGAGCAGTTCTTC. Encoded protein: CACRGGGNEQFF.

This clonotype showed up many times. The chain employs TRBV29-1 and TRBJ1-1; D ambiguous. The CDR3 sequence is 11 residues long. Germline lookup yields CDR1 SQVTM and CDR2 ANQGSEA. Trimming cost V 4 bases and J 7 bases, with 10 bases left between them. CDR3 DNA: TGCAGCGTTGTCGGAGGGCTTGAAGCTTTCTTT. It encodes CSVVGGLEAFF.

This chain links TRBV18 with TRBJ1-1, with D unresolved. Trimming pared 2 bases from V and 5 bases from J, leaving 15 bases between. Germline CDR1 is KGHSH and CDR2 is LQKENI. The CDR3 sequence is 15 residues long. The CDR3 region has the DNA TGTGCCAGCTCACCAGAAGCCGGCGATAGGACTGAAGCTTTCTTT. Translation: CASSPEAGDRTEAFF.

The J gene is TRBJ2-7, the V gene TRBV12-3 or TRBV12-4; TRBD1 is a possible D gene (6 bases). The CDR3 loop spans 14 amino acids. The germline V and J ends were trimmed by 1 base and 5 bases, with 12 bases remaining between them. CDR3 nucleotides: TGTGCCAGCAGTTTAGGGGGGACAAGCCACGAGCAGTACTTC. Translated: CASSLGGTSHEQYF.

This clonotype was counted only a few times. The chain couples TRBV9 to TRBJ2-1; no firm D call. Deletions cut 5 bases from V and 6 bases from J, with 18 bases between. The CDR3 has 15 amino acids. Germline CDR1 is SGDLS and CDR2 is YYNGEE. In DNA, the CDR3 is TGTGCCAGCAGTGCCGGAAGGGCCACTTTCAATGAGCAGTTCTTC. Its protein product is CASSAGRATFNEQFF.

CDR3 in amino acids: CSARDAGEAFF. The CDR3, as DNA: TGCAGTGCTAGAGATGCCGGGGAAGCTTTCTTT. V is TRBV20-1 and J is TRBJ1-1; no reliable D call. Per the germline V gene, CDR1 is DFQATT and CDR2 is SNEGSKA (reference sequence). Between the trimmed V and J ends, which lost 0 bases and 8 bases, there was a span of 7 bases. The CDR3 consists of 11 residues.

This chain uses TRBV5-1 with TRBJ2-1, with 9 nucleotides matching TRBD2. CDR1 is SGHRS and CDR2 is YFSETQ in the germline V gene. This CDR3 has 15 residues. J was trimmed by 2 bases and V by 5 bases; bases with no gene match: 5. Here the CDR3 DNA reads TGCGCCAGCAGACCCGGACTAGCGCCCTACAATGAGCAGTTCTTC. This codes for CASRPGLAPYNEQFF.

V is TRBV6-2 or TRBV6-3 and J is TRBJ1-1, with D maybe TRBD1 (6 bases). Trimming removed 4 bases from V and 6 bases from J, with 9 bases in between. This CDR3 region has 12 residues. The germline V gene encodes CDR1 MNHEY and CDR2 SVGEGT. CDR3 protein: CASSSRTAEAFF. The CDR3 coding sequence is TGTGCCAGCAGTTCCAGGACAGCTGAAGCTTTCTTT.